This entry concerns a single T cell receptor beta chain. The antigen remains unidentified. High-throughput TCR beta sequencing covered peripheral CD8+ and CD4+ T cells. These data are taken from a study of CD8 T cells in Susac syndrome. At the level of the study: Patients with Susac syndrome were therapy-naive, treated with corticosteroids, or treated with intravenous immunoglobulin alone when blood was collected.

Random hexamers served to reverse transcribe roughly 0.5 to 1 ug RNA. The TCR beta CDR3 was amplified by immunoSEQ multiplex PCR across 54 Vbeta, 13 Jbeta. TCRdb used MiXCR to reprocess the immunoSEQ multiplex PCR reads, holding one entry per CDR3 protein. The table lists tens of thousands of distinct CDR3 sequences, about 95% of them singletons. V shed 3 bases and J shed 5 bases, with 10 bases lying between them. Looked up from germline, CDR1 is DFQATT and CDR2 is SNEGSKA (reference sequence). The CDR3 runs 12 residues. Whole-study findings and limits: Susac-specific public clones were found in both the total CD8+ and the CD8+ TEMRA repertoires, with some 16 in the former and 5 or 6 in the latter.

This chain joins TRBV20-1 and TRBJ1-1, with TRBD1 as a possible D gene (5 bases). This clonotype was obtained from a human donor with Susac syndrome. The sample comprised CD8+ T cells from PBMCs. CDR3 nucleotide sequence: TGCAGTGCTAGTGCCAGGGTAACTGAAGCTTTCTTT. This encodes CSASARVTEAFF.